This record looks at one TCR beta chain sequence and its context. The data derive from a study of blood T cell repertoires in COVID-19. Germline trimming cut 5 bases from V and 5 bases from J; bases unmatched to any gene: 7. This CDR3 contains 15 residues. Germline V gene sequence: CDR1 SNHLY, CDR2 FYNNEI. Profiled with immunoSEQ multiplex PCR; TCRdb holds only in-frame clones, not every one. The sample holds 120,000 to 150,000 clones, about 87% seen once. The chain combines TRBV2 with TRBJ2-5, with TRBD1 matching over 11 bases. The TCR was taken from a middle-aged woman with acute or convalescent COVID-19. What was sequenced was peripheral blood. CDR3 residues: CASSSRDRGYETQYF. CDR3 bases: TGTGCCAGCAGTAGCCGGGACAGGGGGTACGAGACCCAGTACTTC.